The sequence of this TCR beta chain was determined in a study of blood T cell repertoires in COVID-19. Across the whole study: The United States, Italy and Spain were the sources of the acute and convalescent COVID-19 samples.

V was trimmed by 1 base and J by 3 bases, leaving 13 bases between them. The CDR3 loop spans 15 amino acids. The germline CDR1 and CDR2 sequences are SGHRS and YFSETQ. Per the authors' pipeline: Amplification of reference gene primers provided the estimated nucleated cell counts. Using immunoSEQ multiplex PCR, the repertoire was profiled, and TCRdb retains in-frame clones only, with some absent. V, J and clone size derive from that table, while D and trimming were established from the DNA sequence. Counted here are approximately 330,000 clones, 80% to 90% occurring once; the ten biggest clones make up around 4.4%. Those enrolled, adults aged roughly 18 to 100 years, came from about two dozen US areas.

The receptor's source is a woman aged 40 to 49 with acute COVID-19. Input material: PBMCs or T cells enriched from blood (not recorded which). V usage is TRBV5-1 and J usage is TRBJ1-1; D remains unclear. CDR3 loop: CASSLRAAAYTEAFF. In DNA form, the CDR3 reads TGCGCCAGCAGCTTGAGGGCAGCGGCATACACTGAAGCTTTCTTT. The variable domain in full, with the rest retrieved from reference TRBV5-1 and TRBJ1-1, is KAGVTQTPRYLIKTRGQQVTLSCSPISGHRSVSWYQQTPGQGLQFLFEYFSETQRNKGNFPGRFSGRQFSNSRSEMNVSTLELGDSALYLCASSLRAAAYTEAFFGQGTRLTVV.